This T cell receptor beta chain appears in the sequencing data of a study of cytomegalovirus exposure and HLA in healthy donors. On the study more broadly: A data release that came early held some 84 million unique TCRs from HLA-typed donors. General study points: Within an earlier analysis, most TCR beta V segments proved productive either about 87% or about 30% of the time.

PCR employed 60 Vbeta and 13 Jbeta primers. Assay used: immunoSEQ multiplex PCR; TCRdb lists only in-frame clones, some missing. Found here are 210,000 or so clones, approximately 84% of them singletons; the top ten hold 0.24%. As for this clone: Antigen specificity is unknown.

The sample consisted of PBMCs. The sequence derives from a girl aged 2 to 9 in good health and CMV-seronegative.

CDR3 in DNA: TGTGCCAGCAGCTTGGTCCTCCTAGCGGGAGGGTACAATGAGCAGTTCTTC. It codes for CASSLVLLAGGYNEQFF. The chain joins TRBV5-6 to TRBJ2-1, with 12 nucleotides matching TRBD2. This CDR3 contains 17 residues. Germline CDR1 SGHDT, CDR2 YYEEEE. Trimming took 0 bases from V and 4 from J; bases not matched to a gene: 5. Based on the CDR3 plus reference TRBV5-6 and TRBJ2-1, the full variable domain is DAGVTQSPTHLIKTRGQQVTLRCSPKSGHDTVSWYQQALGQGPQFIFQYYEEEERQRGNFPDRFSGHQFPNYSSELNVNALLLGDSALYLCASSLVLLAGGYNEQFFGPGTRLTVL.